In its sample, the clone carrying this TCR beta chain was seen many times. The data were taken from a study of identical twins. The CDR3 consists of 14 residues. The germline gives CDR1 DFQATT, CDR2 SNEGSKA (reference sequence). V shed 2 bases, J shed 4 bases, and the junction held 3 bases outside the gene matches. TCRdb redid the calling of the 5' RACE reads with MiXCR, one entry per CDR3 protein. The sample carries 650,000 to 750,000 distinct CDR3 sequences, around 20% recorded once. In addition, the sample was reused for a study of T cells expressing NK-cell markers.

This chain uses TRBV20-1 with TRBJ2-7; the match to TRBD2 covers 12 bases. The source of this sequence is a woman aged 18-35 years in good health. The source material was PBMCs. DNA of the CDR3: TGCAGTGCTAGATCTAGCGGGAGGGCTTACGAGCAGTACTTC. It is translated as CSARSSGRAYEQYF.